One sample yielded the 16 T cell receptor beta chains listed below, sequenced in a study of blood T cell repertoires in COVID-19. Clones were read by immunoSEQ multiplex PCR, and TCRdb kept only the in-frame ones, dropping some. The top ten clones hold 3% to 4% of a sample with some 350,000 clones, around 91% of them seen once. Sample: peripheral blood. These receptors came from a young woman who had recovered from COVID-19.

This sequence joins TRBV5-6 and TRBJ1-1, with TRBD1 as a possible D gene (5 bases). The CDR3 runs to 14 residues. Germline CDR1 SGHDT, CDR2 YYEEEE. The V gene lost 2 bases and the J gene lost 5 bases, with 13 bases spanning the gap. For the CDR3, the DNA is TGTGCCAGCAGCTTTTCGGTACGGGGGACTGAAGCTTTCTTT. Its translation: CASSFSVRGTEAFF.

J is TRBJ1-2 and V is TRBV6-5; 9 nucleotides align to TRBD1. Trimming at V came to 4 bases and at J to 14 bases, leaving 14 bases not matched to a gene. Germline lookup yields CDR1 MNHEY and CDR2 SVGAGI. This CDR3 has 14 residues. The chain's CDR3 is CASSLLRTGVVWTF. The CDR3 DNA reads TGTGCCAGCAGTTTACTGCGGACAGGGGTTGTGTGGACCTTC.

V is TRBV6-5 and J is TRBJ2-5; TRBD2 matches 12 bases. Germline values: CDR1 MNHEY, CDR2 SVGAGI. Trimming took 6 bases from V and 4 from J; bases not matched to a gene: 3. The CDR3 runs to 14 residues. The CDR3 DNA sequence: TGTGCCAGCAGGCGACTAGCGGGAGTAGAGACCCAGTACTTC. Protein sequence: CASRRLAGVETQYF.

This chain connects TRBV7-9 to TRBJ1-6; D is unresolved. The CDR3 runs 17 residues. V was shortened by 4 bases and J by 10 bases, with 23 bases between the two germline ends. The germline gives CDR1 SEHNR, CDR2 FQNEAQ (reference sequence). CDR3 protein: CASSSPGEGNLGSPLHF. DNA for the CDR3: TGTGCCAGCAGCTCGCCTGGGGAGGGAAATTTAGGCTCACCCCTCCACTTT. Full variable domain (outside the CDR3, taken from reference TRBV7-9 and TRBJ1-6): DTGVSQNPRHKITKRGQNVTFRCDPISEHNRLYWYRQTLGQGPEFLTYFQNEAQLEKSRLLSDRFSAERPKGSFSTLEIQRTEQGDSAMYLCASSSPGEGNLGSPLHFGNGTRLTVT.

The J gene is TRBJ1-2, the V gene TRBV19; D might be TRBD1 (6 bases). This CDR3 contains 15 residues. Germline loops: CDR1 LNHDA, CDR2 SQIVND (reference sequence). V gave up 5 bases and J gave up 7 bases, with 20 bases separating them. The DNA of the CDR3 is TGTGCCAGTAGTCCCGCCAGGGGTAACCTCCCTGGCTACACCTTC. It translates to CASSPARGNLPGYTF.

The J gene is TRBJ1-1, the V gene TRBV19; 11 bases fit TRBD1. Trimming cost V 5 bases and J 7 bases; bases outside gene matches: 9. Germline V gives CDR1 LNHDA, CDR2 SQIVND (reference sequence). The CDR3 consists of 15 residues. In nucleotides, the CDR3 is TGTGCCAGTAGTTTTACCGGGACAGGGGGAAATGAAGCTTTCTTT. Translation gives CASSFTGTGGNEAFF. Full variable domain (outside the CDR3, taken from reference TRBV19 and TRBJ1-1): DGGITQSPKYLFRKEGQNVTLSCEQNLNHDAMYWYRQDPGQGLRLIYYSQIVNDFQKGDIAEGYSVSREKKESFPLTVTSAQKNPTAFYLCASSFTGTGGNEAFFGQGTRLTVV.

CDR3 bases: TGTGCCAGCAGCTTCCTGACTAGCGGCACAGATACGCAGTATTTT. Translated: CASSFLTSGTDTQYF. This chain uses TRBV5-6 with TRBJ2-3, with 8 bases lining up with TRBD2. The CDR3 loop spans 15 amino acids. Germline-derived CDR1 and CDR2 are SGHDT and YYEEEE. V lost 2 bases and J lost 1; bases outside the gene matches: 3.

This clone has just a few counts. The chain joins TRBV7-2 to TRBJ2-1; D remains unclear. CDR3 size: 16 residues. Germline-derived CDR1 and CDR2 are SGHTA and FQGNSA. V was pared by 1 base and J by 8 bases, with 18 bases between. Written as DNA, the CDR3 is TGTGCCAGCAGCTTAGTACCTACCCTATATAACTATGAGCAGTTCTTC. Its protein is CASSLVPTLYNYEQFF.

The V call is TRBV19, the J call TRBJ2-1; the match to TRBD2 covers 9 bases. There are 19 residues in the CDR3. V was pared by 2 bases and J by 4 bases, with 15 bases of the junction left unmatched. Germline loops: CDR1 LNHDA, CDR2 SQIVND (reference sequence). This CDR3 reads CASSIFGRTSANEYNEQFF. As DNA, the CDR3 is TGTGCCAGTAGTATATTCGGGCGGACTAGCGCTAATGAGTACAATGAGCAGTTCTTC.

This clone was observed a few times. Other nucleotide sequences from this sample produce the same CDR3. This chain connects TRBV5-1 to TRBJ1-5; tentatively, D is TRBD1 (6 bases). Deletions cut 2 bases from V and 4 bases from J, with 13 bases between. There are 15 residues in the CDR3. Germline-derived CDR1 and CDR2 are SGHRS and YFSETQ. This CDR3 reads CASSLSTGSNQPQHF. The DNA for the CDR3 is TGCGCCAGCAGCTTAAGTACAGGGAGTAATCAGCCCCAGCATTTT.

The chain is built from TRBV3-1 (or the pseudogene TRBV3-2) and TRBJ1-4; D not resolved. The CDR3 length is 14 residues. Trimming stripped 1 base from V and 4 bases from J, with 7 bases between. Germline CDR1 reads LGHDT; CDR2 reads YNNKEL (reference sequence). The CDR3 spells CASSQAGGNEKLFF. DNA for the CDR3: TGTGCCAGCAGCCAAGCGGGAGGTAATGAAAAACTGTTTTTT.

This clone showed up just a few times. The chain couples TRBV5-5 to TRBJ2-1, with D perhaps matching TRBD2 (6 bases). CDR1 is SGHKS, CDR2 YYEKEE, per germline (reference sequence). CDR3 length: 15 residues. V lost 6 bases and J 0 bases, leaving 13 bases between the germline ends. CDR3 sequence: CASNSGLLSYNEQFF. DNA for the CDR3: TGTGCCAGCAATTCCGGACTACTCTCCTACAATGAGCAGTTCTTC. Together with reference TRBV5-5 and TRBJ2-1, the CDR3 gives the full variable domain: DAGVTQSPTHLIKTRGQQVTLRCSPISGHKSVSWYQQVLGQGPQFIFQYYEKEERGRGNFPDRFSARQFPNYSSELNVNALLLGDSALYLCASNSGLLSYNEQFFGPGTRLTVL.

The chain joins TRBV6-5 to TRBJ1-3; maybe TRBD1 (5 bases). Germline lookup yields CDR1 MNHEY and CDR2 SVGAGI. V lost 1 base and J 2 bases, leaving 12 bases between the germline ends. CDR3 size: 16 residues. The CDR3 DNA reads as TGTGCCAGCAGTTACTTAGGGCCAGGGCCTGGAAACACCATATATTTT. This gives the protein CASSYLGPGPGNTIYF.

The chain employs TRBV6-2 or TRBV6-3 and TRBJ2-3; TRBD2 aligns across 16 bases. The CDR3 is 16 amino acids. The germline gives CDR1 MNHEY, CDR2 SVGEGT. After removal of 2 bases from V and 9 bases from J, the junction contained 5 bases not matched to a gene. In DNA form, the CDR3 reads TGTGCCAGCAGTTACGGGACTAGCGGGAGGGCCACGACGCAGTATTTT. It translates to CASSYGTSGRATTQYF.

The genes are TRBV10-2 and TRBJ1-2; 9 bases match TRBD1. The germline V gene encodes CDR1 WSHSY and CDR2 SAAADI. This CDR3 is 15 amino acids long. J gave up 5 bases and V 6 bases, and 10 bases lay outside the gene matches. CDR3 in amino acids: CASRHGQGRPYGYTF. The CDR3 DNA reads TGCGCCAGCAGACACGGACAGGGGCGGCCATATGGCTACACCTTC.

The chain carries TRBV4-3 and TRBJ1-3; 7 bases align to TRBD1. J gave up 2 bases and V 1 base, and 5 bases lay outside the gene matches. The CDR3 contains 16 residues. Germline V gene sequence: CDR1 LGHNA, CDR2 YSLEER. DNA of the CDR3: TGCGCCAGCAGCCAAGGGGGAACAGGGGCTGGAAACACCATATATTTT. Amino acid sequence: CASSQGGTGAGNTIYF.